This T cell receptor beta chain was observed in a study of cytomegalovirus exposure and HLA in healthy donors. A word on this clone: Its cognate antigen is unknown.

Study-wide results and limits: Researchers reported in a later analysis that a missense DCLRE1C variant was tied to TCR beta V- and J-gene trimming. A later analysis reportedly found fewer N-insertions in an Asian-associated ancestry cluster than the roughly 700-donor mean. In an earlier analysis, productive rearrangement rates for most beta V segments clustered near 87% or 30%.

Trimming took 1 base from V and 5 from J; bases not matched to a gene: 10. Germline V gives CDR1 SGHTA, CDR2 FQGNSA. This CDR3 has 16 amino acids. With 60 Vbeta and 13 Jbeta primers, the PCR was carried out. Original processing notes: Tens of millions of unique TCR beta chains, approximately 11 million of them shared, were counted by a later analysis. Only in-frame clones appear in the TCRdb table, and some are missing; sequencing was by immunoSEQ multiplex PCR. For V, J and clone size, that table is used; D and trimming come from the DNA. The sample consists of fewer than 250,000 clones, more than 60% of them appearing once.

Sample: PBMCs. The chain employs TRBV7-2 and TRBJ2-5; the match to TRBD2 covers 7 bases. The TCR was taken from a girl aged 2 to 9 in good health and CMV-seronegative. CDR3 sequence reads: CASSLVFSGGSETQYF. The CDR3 DNA reads as TGTGCCAGCAGCTTAGTTTTTTCGGGGGGATCGGAGACCCAGTACTTC.